This T cell receptor (beta chain) is from a study of cytomegalovirus exposure and HLA in healthy donors. Primers for the PCR totalled 60 Vbeta and 13 Jbeta. Sequencing used immunoSEQ multiplex PCR; TCRdb keeps in-frame clones, though not all of them. Seen in this sample are about 53,000 clones; the ten most common clones hold around 12%. This TCR came from a man aged 18 to 29 in good health and CMV-seropositive. The sample comprised PBMCs.

Here the CDR3 reads CASSSANTGELFF. DNA of the CDR3: TGTGCCAGCAGCTCAGCGAACACCGGGGAGCTGTTTTTT. The chain is built from TRBV27 and TRBJ2-2; D gene uncertain. CDR1 and CDR2 from the germline V gene are MNHEY and SMNVEV (reference sequence). There are 13 residues in the CDR3. The ends were cut back, 6 bases at V and 0 bases at J, with 5 bases in the middle.